The next 23 T cell receptor beta chains were all read from a single sample in a study of Graves' ophthalmopathy and Graves' hyperthyroidism. Amplified material comprised TCR beta CDR3 regions derived from RNA transcripts. The first round was an RT-PCR with HTBI primers, and the second round was a multiplex PCR. TCRdb used MiXCR to reprocess the multiplex PCR reads, holding one entry per CDR3 protein. The sample has about 700,000 distinct CDR3 sequences, roughly two fifths seen once. The material sequenced was peripheral blood. The source of these receptors is an adult man with Graves' ophthalmopathy.

This clonotype was observed a handful of times. V and J are TRBV4-2 and TRBJ1-2, with D possibly being TRBD1 (6 bases). In germline, CDR1 is LGHNA, CDR2 YNFKEQ. The CDR3 contains 15 residues. Trimming stripped 0 bases from V and 4 bases from J, with 12 bases between. CDR3 residues: CASSQDQGGAYGYTF. CDR3 sequence (DNA): TGTGCCAGCAGCCAAGATCAAGGGGGTGCCTATGGCTACACCTTC.

The chain is built from TRBV25-1 and TRBJ1-2; 8 bases map to TRBD1. The CDR3 is 16 residues long. V dropped 4 bases and J dropped 7; count of bases not matched to a gene: 14. Germline values: CDR1 MGHDK, CDR2 SYGVNS. CDR3: CASSATSIGTGSGYTF. The DNA for the CDR3 is TGTGCCAGCAGTGCTACCTCGATCGGGACAGGAAGTGGCTACACCTTC.

This clonotype has at least ten counts. The rearrangement uses TRBV2 and TRBJ1-4, with 7 bases matching TRBD1. With V trimmed by 7 bases and J by 8 bases, 10 bases remained unmatched. The V gene's germline CDR1 is SNHLY and CDR2 FYNNEI. The CDR3 extends over 14 amino acids. As DNA, the CDR3 is TGTGCCAGCAACGACAGGGTCGTTGAAGAAAAACTGTTTTTT. Its protein product is CASNDRVVEEKLFF.

This clonotype appeared many times. CDR3 nucleotide sequence: TGTGCCAGCAGCTCCGACAGGGGCACCTACGAGCAGTACTTC. As protein: CASSSDRGTYEQYF. V usage is TRBV5-8 and J usage is TRBJ2-7, with 8 bases lining up with TRBD1. V shed 3 bases and J 2 bases; nucleotides not matched to a gene: 4. The CDR3 is 14 amino acids. Germline CDR1 is SGHTS and CDR2 is YDEGEE.

The rearrangement uses TRBV10-3 and TRBJ2-5; TRBD1 aligns across 7 bases. The CDR3 length is 15 residues. CDR1 and CDR2 (germline): ENHRY, SYGVKD. The V and J ends lost 0 bases and 3 bases, in that order; junction bases with no gene match: 4. Here the CDR3 DNA reads TGTGCCATCAGTGAGTCACAGGGGCTGGAAGAGACCCAGTACTTC. It specifies CAISESQGLEETQYF.

The rearrangement links TRBV7-9 to TRBJ2-7, with 9 bases that match TRBD2. The germline gives CDR1 SEHNR, CDR2 FQNEAQ (reference sequence). The CDR3 is 13 amino acids. With 6 bases clipped from V and 7 bases from J, the junction kept 7 bases outside the gene matches. CDR3 sequence: CASSSGLAREQYF. For the CDR3, the DNA is TGTGCCAGCAGTTCCGGACTAGCGCGGGAGCAGTACTTC.

In its sample, this clonotype was seen a few times. This chain links TRBV9 with TRBJ2-5; D is perhaps TRBD2 (7 bases). The CDR3 spans 14 residues. Germline CDR1 is SGDLS and CDR2 is YYNGEE. The V gene lost 6 bases and the J gene lost 2 bases, with 14 bases spanning the gap. As DNA, the CDR3 is TGTGCCAGCAATAAGGGAGGGGGTCAAGAGACCCAGTACTTC. It specifies CASNKGGGQETQYF. The variable domain in full, with the rest retrieved from reference TRBV9 and TRBJ2-5, is DSGVTQTPKHLITATGQRVTLRCSPRSGDLSVYWYQQSLDQGLQFLIQYYNGEERAKGNILERFSAQQFPDLHSELNLSSLELGDSALYFCASNKGGGQETQYFGPGTRLLVL.

The J gene is TRBJ2-2, the V gene TRBV5-1, with TRBD1 matching 8 bases. The CDR3 length is 15 residues. Germline CDR1 reads SGHRS; CDR2 reads YFSETQ. V gave up 1 base and J gave up 5 bases; unmatched junction bases: 4. CDR3 sequence reads: CASSLQGAPTGELFF. The CDR3 bases are TGCGCCAGCAGCTTGCAGGGGGCCCCGACCGGGGAGCTGTTTTTT.

This clonotype has only a few counts. The chain couples TRBV12-3 or TRBV12-4 to TRBJ2-7; a weak D match, TRBD1 (8 bases). This CDR3 spans 16 amino acids. Trimming took 5 bases from V and 1 from J, leaving 18 bases between them. CDR3 nucleotides: TGTGCCAGCAGTGCCGGAGACAGGGGAGGGTCCTACGAGCAGTACTTC. Protein: CASSAGDRGGSYEQYF.

The chain employs TRBV27 and TRBJ2-7; D unresolved. From germline, CDR1 is MNHEY and CDR2 SMNVEV (reference sequence). CDR3 length: 11 residues. Trimming stripped 8 bases from V and 3 bases from J, with 8 bases between. This CDR3 is CASGQYYEQYF. The CDR3 nucleotides are TGTGCCAGCGGGCAGTACTACGAGCAGTACTTC.

CDR3 region: CSASSWGSGIYEQYF. CDR3 sequence (DNA): TGCAGTGCTAGCTCGTGGGGTAGCGGTATCTACGAGCAGTACTTC. The chain links TRBV20-1 to TRBJ2-7, with a weak D call TRBD2 (6 bases). CDR1 is DFQATT and CDR2 is SNEGSKA in the germline V gene (reference sequence). The CDR3 has 15 amino acids. V lost 3 bases, J lost 3 bases, and 18 bases lay in between.

The chain has TRBV7-6 and TRBJ2-7, with D possibly TRBD1 on 5 matching bases. The J call could be wrong; TRBJ2-1 is a better fit for the DNA end. Germline V lookup: CDR1 SGHVS, CDR2 FNYEAQ. This CDR3 is built from 13 residues. This CDR3 is CASRLDSYNEQFF. Here the CDR3 DNA reads TGTGCCAGCAGACTTGACAGCTACAATGAGCAGTTCTTC.

This clonotype was detected many times. The rearrangement uses TRBV10-3 and TRBJ2-5; D unclear. Germline V gene data show CDR1 as ENHRY and CDR2 as SYGVKD. Trimming removed 0 bases from V and 4 bases from J, with 3 bases in between. This CDR3 comprises 12 residues. The CDR3, as DNA: TGTGCCATCAGTGAGTCACGAGAGACCCAGTACTTC. Translation: CAISESRETQYF.

This clonotype has at least ten counts. This rearrangement joins TRBV2 to TRBJ1-2, with D perhaps matching TRBD1 (6 bases). V gave up 8 bases and J gave up 3 bases, with 16 bases separating them. Looked up from germline, CDR1 is SNHLY and CDR2 is FYNNEI. The CDR3 runs 14 residues. The CDR3 DNA is TGTGCCAGCGCCCTAGGGGGACTCGACTATGGCTACACCTTC. Translating it yields CASALGGLDYGYTF.

The genes are TRBV3-1 and TRBJ1-1; 9 positions match TRBD1. After removal of 4 bases from V and 3 bases from J, the junction contained 3 bases not matched to a gene. The CDR3 runs to 14 residues. CDR1 is LGHDT and CDR2 is YNNKEL in the germline V gene (reference sequence). As DNA, the CDR3 is TGTGCCAGCAGCCGACAGGGGGGGCACACTGAAGCTTTCTTT. This encodes CASSRQGGHTEAFF.

This chain connects TRBV11-3 to TRBJ2-7; TRBD2 matches at 13 bases. The CDR3 runs 14 residues. Per the germline V gene, CDR1 is SGHNT and CDR2 is YENEEA. This chain's CDR3 is CALPGLAGAYEQYF. Here the CDR3 DNA reads TGTGCTCTACCTGGACTAGCGGGAGCCTACGAGCAGTACTTC.

This clonotype was counted ten times or more. This chain connects TRBV4-1 to TRBJ1-2, with TRBD1 as a possible D gene (6 bases). The CDR3 is 14 residues long. V lost 2 bases and J lost 6, with 13 bases in between. From germline, CDR1 is MGHRA and CDR2 YSYEKL. CDR3 residues: CASSQSEGGDGYTF. In DNA, the CDR3 is TGCGCCAGCAGCCAATCAGAGGGGGGCGATGGCTACACCTTC.

Ten or more counts support this clonotype. The V gene is TRBV30, the J gene TRBJ2-6; D is possibly TRBD1 (6 bases). CDR1 GTSNPN and CDR2 SVGIG come from the germline V gene (reference sequence). Trimming shortened V by 8 bases and J by 0 bases, and 14 bases separated the two germline ends. The CDR3 totals 15 residues. The DNA of the CDR3 is TGTGCCACAGCGGCAGGGGACTCTGGGGCCAACGTCCTGACTTTC. Encoded protein: CATAAGDSGANVLTF.

This clonotype has just a few counts. The rearrangement joins TRBV7-3 to TRBJ2-5, with 9 bases fitting TRBD2. CDR1 SGHTA and CDR2 FQGTGA come from the germline V gene. J gave up 7 bases and V 6 bases, and 12 bases lay outside the gene matches. The CDR3 runs 15 residues. CDR3 in amino acids: CASSPGLALGGTQYF. CDR3 DNA sequence: TGTGCCAGCAGTCCGGGACTAGCTTTGGGCGGGACCCAGTACTTC.

The sample holds one count of this clonotype. The CDR3 region has the DNA TGCGCCAGCAGCCAAGGGACAGGCGCGACCAAACTGTTTTTT. It is translated as CASSQGTGATKLFF. The rearrangement uses TRBV4-3 and TRBJ1-4; 7 nucleotides match TRBD1. Per germline, CDR1 LGHNA and CDR2 YSLEER. Trimming removed 1 base from V and 11 bases from J; junction bases left unmatched: 7. This CDR3 has 14 residues.

The chain employs TRBV25-1 and TRBJ2-7; 7 positions match TRBD1. The germline V gene has CDR1 MGHDK and CDR2 SYGVNS. V gave up 6 bases and J gave up 0 bases; unmatched junction bases: 8. This CDR3 contains 15 residues. CDR3 protein: CASRRQGPSSYEQYF. The CDR3 DNA follows: TGTGCCAGCAGGAGACAGGGTCCGAGCTCCTACGAGCAGTACTTC.

This clonotype has only a few counts. The rearrangement links TRBV15 to TRBJ1-6, with D hard to call. Germline values: CDR1 LNHNV, CDR2 YYDKDF (reference sequence). The CDR3 runs 12 residues. The V gene lost 10 bases and the J gene lost 5 bases, with 9 bases spanning the gap. The CDR3, as DNA: TGTGCCAAGGAAGTCGATAATTCACCCCTCCACTTT. The encoded protein is CAKEVDNSPLHF.

The gene calls are TRBV2 and TRBJ2-5; perhaps TRBD2 as D (5 bases). The germline V and J ends were trimmed by 10 bases and 9 bases, with 21 bases remaining between them. This CDR3 has 13 residues. CDR1 and CDR2 from the germline V gene are SNHLY and FYNNEI. CDR3 amino acids: CATGEGGNQPQYF. CDR3 DNA: TGTGCCACCGGGGAAGGCGGCAATCAGCCCCAGTACTTC.